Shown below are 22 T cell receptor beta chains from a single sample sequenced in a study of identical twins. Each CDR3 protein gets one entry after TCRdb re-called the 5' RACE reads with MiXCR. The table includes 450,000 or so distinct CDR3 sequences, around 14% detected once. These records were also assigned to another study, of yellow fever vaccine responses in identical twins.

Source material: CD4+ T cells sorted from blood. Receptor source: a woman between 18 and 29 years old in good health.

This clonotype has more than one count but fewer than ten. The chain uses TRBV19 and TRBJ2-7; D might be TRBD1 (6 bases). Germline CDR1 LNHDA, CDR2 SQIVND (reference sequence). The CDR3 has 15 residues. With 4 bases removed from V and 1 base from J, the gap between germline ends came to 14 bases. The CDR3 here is CASSTTGRGSYEQYF. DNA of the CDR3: TGTGCCAGTAGTACCACCGGCAGGGGTTCCTACGAGCAGTACTTC.

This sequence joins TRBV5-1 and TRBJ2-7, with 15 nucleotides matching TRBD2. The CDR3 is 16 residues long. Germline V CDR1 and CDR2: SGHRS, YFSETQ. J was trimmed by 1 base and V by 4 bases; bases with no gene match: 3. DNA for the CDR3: TGCGCCAGCAGCAGGGGGACTAGCGGGGGGTCCTACGAGCAGTACTTC. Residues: CASSRGTSGGSYEQYF.

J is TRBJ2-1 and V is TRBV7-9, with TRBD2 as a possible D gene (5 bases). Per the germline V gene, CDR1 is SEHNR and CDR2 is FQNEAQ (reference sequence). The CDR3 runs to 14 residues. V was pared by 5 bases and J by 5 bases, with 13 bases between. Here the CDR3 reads CASSRELGNNEQFF. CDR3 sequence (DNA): TGTGCCAGCAGCCGTGAACTAGGAAACAATGAGCAGTTCTTC. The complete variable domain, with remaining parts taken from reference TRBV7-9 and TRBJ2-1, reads DTGVSQNPRHKITKRGQNVTFRCDPISEHNRLYWYRQTLGQGPEFLTYFQNEAQLEKSRLLSDRFSAERPKGSFSTLEIQRTEQGDSAMYLCASSRELGNNEQFFGPGTRLTVL.

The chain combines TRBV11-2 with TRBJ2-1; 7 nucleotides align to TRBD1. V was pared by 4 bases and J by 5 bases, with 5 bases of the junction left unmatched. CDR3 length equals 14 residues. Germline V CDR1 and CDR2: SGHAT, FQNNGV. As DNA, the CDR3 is TGTGCCAGCAGCTACTTGACAGGGAACAATGAGCAGTTCTTC. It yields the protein CASSYLTGNNEQFF.

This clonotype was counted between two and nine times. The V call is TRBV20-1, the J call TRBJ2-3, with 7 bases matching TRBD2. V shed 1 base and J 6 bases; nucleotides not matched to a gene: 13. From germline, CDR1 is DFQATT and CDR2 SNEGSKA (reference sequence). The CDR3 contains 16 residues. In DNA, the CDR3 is TGCAGTGCTAGAGGCCAGCATCCGGGACTAAGGGATACGCAGTATTTT. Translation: CSARGQHPGLRDTQYF.

CDR3 region: CSVSSGVYEQFF. The CDR3, as DNA: TGCAGCGTTTCCAGCGGGGTCTATGAGCAGTTCTTC. The V call is TRBV29-1, the J call TRBJ2-1; TRBD2 matches at 7 bases. CDR1 is SQVTM and CDR2 is ANQGSEA in the germline V gene. This CDR3 region has 12 residues. With V trimmed by 5 bases and J by 8 bases, 6 bases remained unmatched.

CDR3 residues: CASSQGLGPGELFF. The CDR3 bases are TGCGCCAGCAGCCAAGGGCTGGGGCCCGGGGAGCTGTTTTTT. The V call is TRBV4-3, the J call TRBJ2-2; possible D gene TRBD1, 5 bases. Trimming removed 1 base at V and 6 bases at J, with 9 bases between. The CDR3 is made up of 14 amino acids. Per the germline V gene, CDR1 is LGHNA and CDR2 is YSLEER.

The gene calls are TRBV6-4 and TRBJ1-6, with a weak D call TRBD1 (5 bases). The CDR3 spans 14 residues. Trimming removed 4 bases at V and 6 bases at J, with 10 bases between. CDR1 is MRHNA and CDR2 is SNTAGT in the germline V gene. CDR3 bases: TGTGCCAGCAGTGCCGGGACTTTTAATTCACCCCTCCACTTT. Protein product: CASSAGTFNSPLHF.

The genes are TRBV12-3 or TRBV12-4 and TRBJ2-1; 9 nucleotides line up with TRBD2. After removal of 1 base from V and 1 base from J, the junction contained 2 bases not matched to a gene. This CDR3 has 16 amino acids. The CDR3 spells CASSLDSGRSYNEQFF. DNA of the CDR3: TGTGCCAGCAGTTTAGATAGCGGGAGATCCTACAATGAGCAGTTCTTC.

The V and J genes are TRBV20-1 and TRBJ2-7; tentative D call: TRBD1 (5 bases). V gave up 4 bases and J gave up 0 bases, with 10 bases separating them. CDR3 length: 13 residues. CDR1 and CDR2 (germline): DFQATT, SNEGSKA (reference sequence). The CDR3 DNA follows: TGCAGTGCTACCCGACAGAGCTCCTACGAGCAGTACTTC. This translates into CSATRQSSYEQYF.

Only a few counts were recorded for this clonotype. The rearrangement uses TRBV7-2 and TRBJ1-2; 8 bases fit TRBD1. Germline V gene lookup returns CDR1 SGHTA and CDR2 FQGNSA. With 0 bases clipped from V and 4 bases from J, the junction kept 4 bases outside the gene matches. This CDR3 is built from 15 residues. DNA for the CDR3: TGTGCCAGCAGCTTAGCGCAGGACAGGGTCTATGGCTACACCTTC. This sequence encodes CASSLAQDRVYGYTF. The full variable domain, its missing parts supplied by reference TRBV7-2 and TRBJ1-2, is GAGVSQSPSNKVTEKGKDVELRCDPISGHTALYWYRQSLGQGLEFLIYFQGNSAPDKSGLPSDRFSAERTGGSVSTLTIQRTQQEDSAVYLCASSLAQDRVYGYTFGSGTRLTVV.

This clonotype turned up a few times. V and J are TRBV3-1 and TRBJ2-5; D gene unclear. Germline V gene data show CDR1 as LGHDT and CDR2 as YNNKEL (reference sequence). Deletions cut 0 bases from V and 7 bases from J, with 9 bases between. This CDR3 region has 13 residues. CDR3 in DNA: TGTGCCAGCAGCCAAGATGCCCGAGGGACCCAGTACTTC. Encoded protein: CASSQDARGTQYF.

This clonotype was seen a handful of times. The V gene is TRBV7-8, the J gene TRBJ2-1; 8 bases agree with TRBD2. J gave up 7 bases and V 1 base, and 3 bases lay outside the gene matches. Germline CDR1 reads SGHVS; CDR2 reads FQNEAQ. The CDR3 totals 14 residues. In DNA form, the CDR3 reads TGTGCCAGCAGCTTAGATTCGGGGGGGAATGAGCAGTTCTTC. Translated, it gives CASSLDSGGNEQFF.

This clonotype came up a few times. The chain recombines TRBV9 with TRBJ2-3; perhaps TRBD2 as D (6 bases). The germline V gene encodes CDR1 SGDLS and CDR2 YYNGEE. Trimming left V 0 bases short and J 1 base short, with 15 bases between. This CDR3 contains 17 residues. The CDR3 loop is CASSVGRTNLGTDTQYF. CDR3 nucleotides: TGTGCCAGCAGCGTAGGAAGGACTAACCTCGGCACAGATACGCAGTATTTT.

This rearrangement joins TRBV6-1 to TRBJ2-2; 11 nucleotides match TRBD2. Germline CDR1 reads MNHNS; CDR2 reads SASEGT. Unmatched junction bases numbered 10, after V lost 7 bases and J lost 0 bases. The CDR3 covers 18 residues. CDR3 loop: CASTPGLAGGPNTGELFF. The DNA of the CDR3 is TGTGCCAGCACCCCGGGGCTAGCGGGGGGTCCGAACACCGGGGAGCTGTTTTTT.

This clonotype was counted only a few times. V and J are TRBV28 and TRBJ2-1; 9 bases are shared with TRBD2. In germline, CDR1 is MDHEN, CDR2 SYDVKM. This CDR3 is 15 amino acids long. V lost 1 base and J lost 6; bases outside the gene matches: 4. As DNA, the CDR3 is TGTGCCAGCAGTTTATTGGGGACTAGCATCAATGAGCAGTTCTTC. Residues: CASSLLGTSINEQFF.

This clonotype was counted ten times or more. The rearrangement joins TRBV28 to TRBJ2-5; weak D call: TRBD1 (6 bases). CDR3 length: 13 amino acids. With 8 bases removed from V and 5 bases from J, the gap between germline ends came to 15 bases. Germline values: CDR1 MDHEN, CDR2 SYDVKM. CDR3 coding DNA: TGTGCCAGCGCACCAGGGGTTCTGGAGACCCAGTACTTC. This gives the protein CASAPGVLETQYF.

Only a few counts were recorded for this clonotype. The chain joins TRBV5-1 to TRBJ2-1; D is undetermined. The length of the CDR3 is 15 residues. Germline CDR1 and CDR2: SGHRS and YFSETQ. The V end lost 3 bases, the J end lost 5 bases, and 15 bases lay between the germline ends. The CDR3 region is CASSSPDPMHNEQFF. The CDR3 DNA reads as TGCGCCAGCAGCTCCCCAGACCCGATGCACAATGAGCAGTTCTTC.

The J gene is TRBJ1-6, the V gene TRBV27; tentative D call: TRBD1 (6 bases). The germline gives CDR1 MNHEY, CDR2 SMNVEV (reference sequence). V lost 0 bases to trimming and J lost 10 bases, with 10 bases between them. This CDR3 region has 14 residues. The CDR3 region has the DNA TGTGCCAGCAGTTTATCGCTGACAGGCTCACCCCTCCACTTT. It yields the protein CASSLSLTGSPLHF.

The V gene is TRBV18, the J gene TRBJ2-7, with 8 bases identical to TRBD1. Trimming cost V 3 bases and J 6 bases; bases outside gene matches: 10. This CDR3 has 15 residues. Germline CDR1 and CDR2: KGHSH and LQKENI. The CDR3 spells CASSPRQGWIAEQYF. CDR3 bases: TGTGCCAGCTCACCTAGACAGGGGTGGATCGCCGAGCAGTACTTC. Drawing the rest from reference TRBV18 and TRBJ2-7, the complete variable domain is NAGVMQNPRHLVRRRGQEARLRCSPMKGHSHVYWYRQLPEEGLKFMVYLQKENIIDESGMPKERFSAEFPKEGPSILRIQQVVRGDSAAYFCASSPRQGWIAEQYFGPGTRLTVT.

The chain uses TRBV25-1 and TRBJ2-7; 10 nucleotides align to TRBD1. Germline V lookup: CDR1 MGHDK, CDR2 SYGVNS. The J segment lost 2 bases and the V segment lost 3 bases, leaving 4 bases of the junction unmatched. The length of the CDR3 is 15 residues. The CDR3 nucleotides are TGTGCCAGCAGTGACCCCGGACAGGGGGCCTACGAGCAGTACTTC. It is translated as CASSDPGQGAYEQYF.

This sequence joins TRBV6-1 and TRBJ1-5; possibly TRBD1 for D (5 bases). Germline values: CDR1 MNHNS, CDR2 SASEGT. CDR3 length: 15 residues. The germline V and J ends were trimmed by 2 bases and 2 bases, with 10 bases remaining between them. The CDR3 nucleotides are TGTGCCAGCAGTGAAAGACGGGGACGCAATCAGCCCCAGCATTTT. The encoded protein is CASSERRGRNQPQHF.